These 4 T cell receptor beta chains were sequenced from one sample in a study of blood T cell repertoires in COVID-19. This table comes from immunoSEQ multiplex PCR, and its TCRdb copy is limited to in-frame clones, with some not included. The repertoire has more than 300,000 clones, more than 75% of them found once; the top ten carry 0.9% to 1.5%. Source material: PBMCs or T cells enriched from blood (not recorded which). The receptors derive from a woman under 30 who had recovered from COVID-19.

This chain links TRBV7-2 with TRBJ2-3; tentatively, D is TRBD2 (6 bases). Trimming cost V 7 bases and J 1 base, with 12 bases left between them. The CDR3 spans 14 residues. Germline V gene sequence: CDR1 SGHTA, CDR2 FQGNSA. The CDR3 nucleotides read TGTGCCAGCAACGGCGCGGGGCGCACAGATACGCAGTATTTT. It is translated as CASNGAGRTDTQYF.

The chain combines TRBV6-1 with TRBJ1-5; TRBD1 aligns across 8 bases. Germline assignment: CDR1 MNHNS and CDR2 SASEGT. J was trimmed by 3 bases and V by 4 bases; bases with no gene match: 8. The CDR3 sequence is 16 residues long. CDR3 sequence reads: CASSGSRTGNNQPQHF. CDR3 nucleotides: TGTGCCAGCAGTGGGTCCCGGACAGGGAACAATCAGCCCCAGCATTTT.

J is TRBJ1-1 and V is TRBV7-9; D may be TRBD1 (5 bases). Trimming cost V 5 bases and J 2 bases, with 12 bases left between them. The CDR3 length is 14 residues. Germline-derived CDR1 and CDR2 are SEHNR and FQNEAQ (reference sequence). The DNA for the CDR3 is TGTGCCAGCAGCCAGGGACTAATTAACACTGAAGCTTTCTTT. The encoded protein is CASSQGLINTEAFF.

On this clone itself: Different DNA sequences within this sample yield the same CDR3. The chain links TRBV5-1 to TRBJ2-2; 8 bases line up with TRBD1. This CDR3 has 14 residues. Germline assignment: CDR1 SGHRS and CDR2 YFSETQ. V lost 3 bases, J lost 3 bases, and 1 base stayed unmatched. CDR3 DNA: TGCGCCAGCAGCTCGGACAGGGACACCGGGGAGCTGTTTTTT. Protein product: CASSSDRDTGELFF. Using reference TRBV5-1 and TRBJ2-2 for the parts outside the CDR3, the full variable domain is KAGVTQTPRYLIKTRGQQVTLSCSPISGHRSVSWYQQTPGQGLQFLFEYFSETQRNKGNFPGRFSGRQFSNSRSEMNVSTLELGDSALYLCASSSDRDTGELFFGEGSRLTVL.